A single TCR beta chain is shown here with its context. No antigen is known for it. These data belong to a study of OX40 agonist ivuxolimab in advanced cancers. Whole-study context: Patient treatment consisted of intravenous ivuxolimab administration every 2 weeks at 0.01 to 10 mg/kg. Three patients, one with hepatocellular carcinoma and two with cutaneous melanoma, responded partially.

Assay: immunoSEQ multiplex PCR; the TCRdb copy retains only in-frame clones and omits some. The data contain tens of thousands of clones, around 86% of them singletons. Study-wide findings and caveats: CD8+ T cells (on average) carried more expanded clones than CD4+ T cells. Partial responders at 0.1-3.0 mg/kg showed near-lowest clonal expansion.

The CDR3 spans 15 residues. The V and J ends lost 2 bases and 2 bases respectively, with 10 bases between them. Germline CDR1 and CDR2: MDHEN and SYDVKM. The sample in question was CD4+ or CD8+ T cells sorted from blood, obtained in a trial of the OX40 agonist ivuxolimab. This TCR was recovered from an adult with an advanced solid tumor such as melanoma, head and neck, liver or kidney cancer. The chain uses TRBV28 and TRBJ1-3; D gene ambiguous. CDR3 in amino acids: CASSLRSGAGNTIYF. The CDR3 DNA reads TGTGCCAGCAGTTTACGATCGGGAGCTGGAAACACCATATATTTT.